Listed here are 10 T cell receptor beta chains from one sample, sequenced in a study of T cell responses to AZD1222 COVID-19 vaccine. TCRdb's copy holds only in-frame clones and misses some; the assay was immunoSEQ multiplex PCR. Among 130,000 to 150,000 clones listed, more than 75% were seen once. The source was peripheral blood, collected on day 0 of MenACWY control vaccination. These receptors came from an adult in good health.

This clone has just one count. The CDR3 loop is CARSLGTEANYGYTF. In DNA form, the CDR3 reads TGTGCCAGAAGCTTAGGGACCGAAGCTAACTATGGCTACACCTTC. This rearrangement joins TRBV5-3 to TRBJ1-2; D perhaps matches TRBD1 (5 bases). Being an ORF, TRBV5-3 has a function that is uncertain. The CDR3 extends over 15 amino acids. Deletions cut 2 bases from V and 0 bases from J, with 11 bases between.

The V gene is TRBV5-6, the J gene TRBJ1-5; no reliable D call. The germline V and J ends were trimmed by 2 bases and 6 bases, with 6 bases remaining between them. Germline CDR1 and CDR2: SGHDT and YYEEEE. The CDR3 covers 12 residues. CDR3 DNA: TGTGCCAGCAGCTTAGGCCGTCAGCCCCAGCATTTT. Translation: CASSLGRQPQHF.

V is TRBV28 and J is TRBJ1-2; D is unclear. CDR1 is MDHEN, CDR2 SYDVKM, per germline. This CDR3 region has 13 residues. Trimming removed 5 bases at V and 1 base at J, with 8 bases between. CDR3: CASSLSLNYGYTF. In DNA form, the CDR3 reads TGTGCCAGCAGTCTGAGCCTTAACTATGGCTACACCTTC.

This chain uses TRBV5-6 with TRBJ1-6; D gene unclear. Germline V CDR1 and CDR2: SGHDT, YYEEEE. Deletions cut 0 bases from V and 10 bases from J, with 8 bases between. The CDR3 spans 13 residues. The CDR3 loop reads CASSLETVSPLHF. CDR3 in DNA: TGTGCCAGCAGCTTGGAAACGGTGTCACCCCTCCACTTT.

The chain joins TRBV28 to TRBJ1-2, with D possibly TRBD1 on 6 matching bases. V was clipped by 3 bases and J by 3 bases, with 8 bases between them. The CDR3 spans 13 residues. Germline assignment: CDR1 MDHEN and CDR2 SYDVKM. CDR3 DNA sequence: TGTGCCAGCAGTTTGCAGGGGCACTATGGCTACACCTTC. Translating gives CASSLQGHYGYTF.

This clone has only one observation. This sequence joins TRBV15 and TRBJ1-1; D is undetermined. Germline CDR1 is LNHNV and CDR2 is YYDKDF (reference sequence). The CDR3 sequence is 14 residues long. V was pared by 6 bases and J by 6 bases, with 17 bases between. The CDR3, as DNA: TGTGCCACCAGAAAAGAGGTAGCTGTGGCTGAAGCTTTCTTT. This translates into CATRKEVAVAEAFF.

This clone was observed a single time. The chain has TRBV7-9 and TRBJ2-1; 12 nucleotides line up with TRBD2. This CDR3 is built from 17 residues. Germline lookup yields CDR1 SEHNR and CDR2 FQNEAQ (reference sequence). Unmatched junction bases numbered 14, after V lost 5 bases and J lost 9 bases. The CDR3 loop is CASSAFGRLAGDGEQFF. CDR3 nucleotides: TGTGCCAGCAGCGCTTTTGGGAGACTAGCGGGAGATGGTGAGCAGTTCTTC.

The genes are TRBV3-1 (or the pseudogene TRBV3-2) and TRBJ1-1; possible D gene TRBD1, 5 bases. Germline V gives CDR1 LGHDT, CDR2 YNNKEL (reference sequence). The V and J ends lost 4 bases and 3 bases respectively, with 12 bases between them. CDR3 length equals 14 residues. The CDR3: CASSPGTWDTEAFF. The CDR3 DNA is TGTGCCAGCAGCCCTGGGACGTGGGACACTGAAGCTTTCTTT.

The CDR3 protein is CASSLEKGRGEKLFF. The CDR3 region has the DNA TGTGCCAGCAGTTTGGAAAAAGGGAGAGGCGAAAAACTGTTTTTT. The J gene is TRBJ1-4, the V gene TRBV28; no clear D gene. From germline, CDR1 is MDHEN and CDR2 SYDVKM. This CDR3 has 15 amino acids. V was shortened by 3 bases and J by 8 bases, with 16 bases between the two germline ends.

The gene calls are TRBV28 and TRBJ1-5, with a weak D call TRBD1 (5 bases). CDR3 length: 16 amino acids. Germline loops: CDR1 MDHEN, CDR2 SYDVKM. Trimming took off 3 bases at V and 8 bases at J, with 20 bases between the two ends. CDR3 in DNA: TGTGCCAGCAGTTTCCGTGGCGGAAGGGAGGGGAAGCCCCAGCATTTT. Translated, it gives CASSFRGGREGKPQHF. The variable domain in full, with the rest retrieved from reference TRBV28 and TRBJ1-5, is DVKVTQSSRYLVKRTGEKVFLECVQDMDHENMFWYRQDPGLGLRLIYFSYDVKMKEKGDIPEGYSVSREKKERFSLILESASTNQTSMYLCASSFRGGREGKPQHFGDGTRLSIL.